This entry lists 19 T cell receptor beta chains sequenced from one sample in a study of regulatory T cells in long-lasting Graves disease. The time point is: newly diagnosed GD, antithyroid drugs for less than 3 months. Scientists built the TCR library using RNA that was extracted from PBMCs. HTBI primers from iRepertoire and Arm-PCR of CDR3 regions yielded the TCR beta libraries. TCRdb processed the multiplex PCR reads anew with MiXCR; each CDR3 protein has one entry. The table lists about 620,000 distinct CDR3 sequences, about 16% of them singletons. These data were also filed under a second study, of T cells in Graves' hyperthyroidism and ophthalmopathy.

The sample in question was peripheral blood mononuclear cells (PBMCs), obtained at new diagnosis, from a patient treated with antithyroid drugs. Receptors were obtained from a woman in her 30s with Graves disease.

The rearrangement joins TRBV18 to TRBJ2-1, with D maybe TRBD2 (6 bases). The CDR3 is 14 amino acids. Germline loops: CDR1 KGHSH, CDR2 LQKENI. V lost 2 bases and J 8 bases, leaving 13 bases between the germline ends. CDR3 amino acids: CASSPTGPSDEQFF. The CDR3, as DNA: TGTGCCAGCTCACCAACGGGACCTAGCGATGAGCAGTTCTTC.

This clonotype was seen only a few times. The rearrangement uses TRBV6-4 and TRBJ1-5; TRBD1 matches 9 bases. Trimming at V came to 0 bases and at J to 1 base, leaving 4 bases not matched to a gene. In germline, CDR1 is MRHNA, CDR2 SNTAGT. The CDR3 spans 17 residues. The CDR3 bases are TGTGCCAGCAGTGACTCGTCGGGGACAGGGAGCAATCAGCCCCAGCATTTT. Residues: CASSDSSGTGSNQPQHF.

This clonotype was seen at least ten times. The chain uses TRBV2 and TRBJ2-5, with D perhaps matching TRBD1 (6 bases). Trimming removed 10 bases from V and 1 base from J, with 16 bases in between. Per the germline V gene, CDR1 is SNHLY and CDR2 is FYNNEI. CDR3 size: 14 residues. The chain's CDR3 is CATLRQEGQETQYF. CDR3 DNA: TGTGCCACGCTCCGACAGGAAGGCCAAGAGACCCAGTACTTC.

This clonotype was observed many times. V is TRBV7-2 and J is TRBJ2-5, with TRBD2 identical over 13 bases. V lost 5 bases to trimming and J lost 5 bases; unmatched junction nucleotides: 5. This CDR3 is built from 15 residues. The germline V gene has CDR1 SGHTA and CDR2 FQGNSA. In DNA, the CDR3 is TGTGCCAGCAGCCCTGGACTAGCGGGAGCTGAGACCCAGTACTTC. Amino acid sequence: CASSPGLAGAETQYF.

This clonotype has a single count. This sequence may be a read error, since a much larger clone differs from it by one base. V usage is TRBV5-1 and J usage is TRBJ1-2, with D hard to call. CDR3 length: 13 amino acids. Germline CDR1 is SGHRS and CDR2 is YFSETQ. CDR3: CASRLGGYYGYTF. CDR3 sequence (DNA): TGCGCCAGCAGGTTGGGCGGTTACTATGGCTACACCTTC.

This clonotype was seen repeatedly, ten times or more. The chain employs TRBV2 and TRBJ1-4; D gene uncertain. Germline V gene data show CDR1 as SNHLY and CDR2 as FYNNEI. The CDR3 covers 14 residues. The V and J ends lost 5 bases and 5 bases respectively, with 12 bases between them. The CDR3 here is CASSSRVLNEKLFF. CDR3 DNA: TGTGCCAGCAGTTCCCGGGTGCTAAATGAAAAACTGTTTTTT.

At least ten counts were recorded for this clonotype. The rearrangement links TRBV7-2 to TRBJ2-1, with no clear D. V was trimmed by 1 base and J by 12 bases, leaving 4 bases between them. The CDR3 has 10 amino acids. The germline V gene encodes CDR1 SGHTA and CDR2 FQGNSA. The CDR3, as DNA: TGTGCCAGCAGCTTAGTCGTGCAGTTCTTC. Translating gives CASSLVVQFF.

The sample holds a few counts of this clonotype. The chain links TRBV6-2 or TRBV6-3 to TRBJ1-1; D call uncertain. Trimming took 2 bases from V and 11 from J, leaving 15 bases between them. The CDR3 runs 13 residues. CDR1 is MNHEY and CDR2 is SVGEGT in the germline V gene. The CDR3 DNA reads TGTGCCAGCAGTTACAAGAGTCAGGTAGGGGCTTTCTTT. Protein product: CASSYKSQVGAFF.

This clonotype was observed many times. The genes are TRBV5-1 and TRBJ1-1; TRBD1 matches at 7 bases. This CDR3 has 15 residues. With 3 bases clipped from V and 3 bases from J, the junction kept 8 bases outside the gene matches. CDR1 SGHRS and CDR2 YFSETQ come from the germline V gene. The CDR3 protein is CASSWDSPGDTEAFF. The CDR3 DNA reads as TGCGCCAGCAGCTGGGACAGCCCCGGGGACACTGAAGCTTTCTTT.

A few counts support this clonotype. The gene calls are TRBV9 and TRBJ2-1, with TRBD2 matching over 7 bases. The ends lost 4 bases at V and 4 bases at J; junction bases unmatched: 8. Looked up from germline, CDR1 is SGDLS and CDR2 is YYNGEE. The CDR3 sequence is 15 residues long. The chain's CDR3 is CASSIFGGGYNEQFF. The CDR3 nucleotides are TGTGCCAGCAGCATCTTCGGGGGAGGGTACAATGAGCAGTTCTTC.

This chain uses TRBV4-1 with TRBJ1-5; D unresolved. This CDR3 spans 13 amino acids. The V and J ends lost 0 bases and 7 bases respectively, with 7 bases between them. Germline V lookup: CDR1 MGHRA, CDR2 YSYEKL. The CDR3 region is CASSQEEDQPQHF. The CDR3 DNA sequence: TGCGCCAGCAGCCAAGAGGAAGACCAGCCCCAGCATTTT.

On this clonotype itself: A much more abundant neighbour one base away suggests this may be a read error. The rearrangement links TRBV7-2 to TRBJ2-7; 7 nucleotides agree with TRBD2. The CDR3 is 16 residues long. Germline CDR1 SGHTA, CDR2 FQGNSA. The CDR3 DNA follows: TGTGCCAACAGCTTAGCGGGCAGACTAGTAACTTCCGAGCAGTACTTC. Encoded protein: CANSLAGRLVTSEQYF.

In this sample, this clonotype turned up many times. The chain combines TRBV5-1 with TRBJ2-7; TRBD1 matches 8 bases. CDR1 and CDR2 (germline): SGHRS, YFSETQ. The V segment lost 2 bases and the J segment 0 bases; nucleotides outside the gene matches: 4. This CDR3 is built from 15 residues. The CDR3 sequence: CASSFLGQDSYEQYF. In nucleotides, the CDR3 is TGCGCCAGCAGCTTTCTGGGACAGGACTCCTACGAGCAGTACTTC.

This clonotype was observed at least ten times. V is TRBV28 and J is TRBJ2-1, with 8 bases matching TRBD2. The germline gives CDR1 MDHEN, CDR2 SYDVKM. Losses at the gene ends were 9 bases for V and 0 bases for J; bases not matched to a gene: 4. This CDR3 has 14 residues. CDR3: CASSGTSSYNEQFF. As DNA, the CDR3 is TGTGCCAGTTCCGGGACTAGCTCCTACAATGAGCAGTTCTTC.

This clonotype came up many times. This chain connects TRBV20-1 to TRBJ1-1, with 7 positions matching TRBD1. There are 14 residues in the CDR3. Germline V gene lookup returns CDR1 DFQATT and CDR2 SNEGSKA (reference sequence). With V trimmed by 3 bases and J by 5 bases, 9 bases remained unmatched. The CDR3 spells CSASLPGGVTEAFF. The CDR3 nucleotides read TGCAGTGCTAGTCTCCCAGGGGGAGTAACTGAAGCTTTCTTT.

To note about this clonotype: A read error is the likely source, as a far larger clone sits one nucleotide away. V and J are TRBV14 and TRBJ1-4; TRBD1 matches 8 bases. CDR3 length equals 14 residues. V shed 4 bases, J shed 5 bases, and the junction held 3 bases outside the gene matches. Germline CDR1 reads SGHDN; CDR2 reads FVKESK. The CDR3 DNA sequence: TGTGCCAGCAGCCCTCGGACAGGGAATGAAAAACTGTTTTTT. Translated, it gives CASSPRTGNEKLFF.

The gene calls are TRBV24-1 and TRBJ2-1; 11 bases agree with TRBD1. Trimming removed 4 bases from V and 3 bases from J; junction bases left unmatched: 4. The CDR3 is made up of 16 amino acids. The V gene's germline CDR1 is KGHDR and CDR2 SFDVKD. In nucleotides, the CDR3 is TGTGCCACCAGTGAGGGGGACAGGGGGTACTACAATGAGCAGTTCTTC. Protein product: CATSEGDRGYYNEQFF.

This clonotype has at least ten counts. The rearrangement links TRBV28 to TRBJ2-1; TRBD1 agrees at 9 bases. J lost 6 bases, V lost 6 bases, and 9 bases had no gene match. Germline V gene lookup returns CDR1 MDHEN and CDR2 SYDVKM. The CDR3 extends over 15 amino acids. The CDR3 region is CASSNPGQGSNEQFF. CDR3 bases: TGTGCCAGCAGCAATCCGGGACAGGGAAGCAATGAGCAGTTCTTC.

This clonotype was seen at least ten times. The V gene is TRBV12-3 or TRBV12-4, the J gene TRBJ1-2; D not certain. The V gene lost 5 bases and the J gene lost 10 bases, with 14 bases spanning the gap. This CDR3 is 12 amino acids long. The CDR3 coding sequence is TGTGCCAGCAGTGTTACCTTGATGCCCTACACCTTC. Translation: CASSVTLMPYTF.